The 15 T cell receptor beta chains below were found in one sample sequenced in a study of OX40 agonist ivuxolimab in advanced cancers. Clones were sequenced by immunoSEQ multiplex PCR, and TCRdb holds only the in-frame ones, with some missing. The table lists about 13,000 clones, 65% to 85% of them singletons. The material was CD4+ or CD8+ T cells sorted from blood, obtained in a trial of the OX40 agonist ivuxolimab. These receptors came from an adult with an advanced solid tumor such as melanoma, head and neck, liver or kidney cancer.

This chain connects TRBV27 to TRBJ2-3; no reliable D call. Germline V gene lookup returns CDR1 MNHEY and CDR2 SMNVEV (reference sequence). Trimming removed 3 bases at V and 5 bases at J, with 6 bases between. The CDR3 is 12 amino acids. CDR3 DNA sequence: TGTGCCAGCAGTTTTCTAGGAGATACGCAGTATTTT. Protein: CASSFLGDTQYF.

The DNA for the CDR3 is TGCGCCAGCAGCCAAGGATTGGGGCCGAATGAGCAGTTCTTC. Protein product: CASSQGLGPNEQFF. The chain joins TRBV4-1 to TRBJ2-1; D perhaps matches TRBD1 (5 bases). Deletions cut 1 base from V and 7 bases from J, with 11 bases between. The CDR3 consists of 14 residues. Germline CDR1 and CDR2: MGHRA and YSYEKL.

The chain recombines TRBV27 with TRBJ2-7; 9 bases are a match to TRBD2. The germline V gene encodes CDR1 MNHEY and CDR2 SMNVEV (reference sequence). With V trimmed by 4 bases and J by 0 bases, 4 bases remained unmatched. The CDR3 has 15 residues. CDR3 sequence: CASSWASGTSYEQYF. CDR3 coding DNA: TGTGCCAGCAGTTGGGCTAGCGGGACCTCCTACGAGCAGTACTTC.

The chain couples TRBV27 to TRBJ2-1; no reliable D call. CDR3 length equals 15 residues. The V gene's germline CDR1 is MNHEY and CDR2 SMNVEV (reference sequence). Trimming removed 3 bases from V and 1 base from J, with 10 bases in between. The CDR3 DNA reads TGTGCCAGCAGTTTGGTGGCTGGTTCCTACAATGAGCAGTTCTTC. Its translation is CASSLVAGSYNEQFF.

The chain uses TRBV27 and TRBJ2-6, with no clear D. Trimming took off 5 bases at V and 0 bases at J, with 5 bases between the two ends. The CDR3 is made up of 14 amino acids. Germline loops: CDR1 MNHEY, CDR2 SMNVEV (reference sequence). The CDR3 DNA reads as TGTGCCAGCAGTCCCCTCTCTGGGGCCAACGTCCTGACTTTC. Its translation: CASSPLSGANVLTF.

The chain links TRBV30 to TRBJ1-6, with a weak D call TRBD1 (6 bases). The CDR3 length is 17 residues. Germline values: CDR1 GTSNPN, CDR2 SVGIG (reference sequence). V lost 3 bases and J lost 4, with 19 bases in between. The DNA for the CDR3 is TGTGCCTGGAGCCGGGACACCGAAGTTTATTATAATTCACCCCTCCACTTT. Translated: CAWSRDTEVYYNSPLHF. The full variable domain, with the rest looked up from reference TRBV30 and TRBJ1-6, is SQTIHQWPATLVQPVGSPLSLECTVEGTSNPNLYWYRQAAGRGLQLLFYSVGIGQISSEVPQNLSASRPQDRQFILSSKKLLLSDSGFYLCAWSRDTEVYYNSPLHFGNGTRLTVT.

The CDR3 reads CAIRLGQGRGEQYF. CDR3 DNA: TGTGCCATTAGACTGGGACAGGGACGGGGCGAGCAGTACTTC. The V gene is TRBV6-1, the J gene TRBJ2-7, with TRBD1 matching 9 bases. The CDR3 spans 14 residues. Germline CDR1 MNHNS, CDR2 SASEGT. V dropped 10 bases and J dropped 6; count of bases not matched to a gene: 13.

This clone has more than one count but fewer than ten. V and J are TRBV28 and TRBJ1-5, with 10 bases identical to TRBD1. Germline-derived CDR1 and CDR2 are MDHEN and SYDVKM. The CDR3 spans 13 residues. Losses at the gene ends were 8 bases for V and 7 bases for J; bases not matched to a gene: 5. The chain's CDR3 is CASGTGVSQPQHF. The CDR3 DNA reads as TGTGCCAGCGGGACAGGGGTGAGCCAGCCCCAGCATTTT. Looking up the rest from reference TRBV28 and TRBJ1-5 gives the full variable domain: DVKVTQSSRYLVKRTGEKVFLECVQDMDHENMFWYRQDPGLGLRLIYFSYDVKMKEKGDIPEGYSVSREKKERFSLILESASTNQTSMYLCASGTGVSQPQHFGDGTRLSIL.

This clone appeared a single time. V gene TRBV6-5 combines with J gene TRBJ2-7, with 10 bases fitting TRBD2. V lost 7 bases to trimming and J lost 1 base; unmatched junction nucleotides: 1. The V gene's germline CDR1 is MNHEY and CDR2 SVGAGI. The CDR3 covers 13 residues. The CDR3 DNA follows: TGTGCCAGCACTAGCGGGAGTTCCTACGAGCAGTACTTC. It yields the protein CASTSGSSYEQYF.

J is TRBJ1-4 and V is TRBV9; tentatively, D is TRBD1 (5 bases). The CDR3 is 15 residues long. The germline V gene has CDR1 SGDLS and CDR2 YYNGEE. V lost 0 bases, J lost 7 bases, and 13 bases lay in between. In DNA form, the CDR3 reads TGTGCCAGCAGCGTAGTGGGGGGACGTGGTGAAAAACTGTTTTTT. Its protein is CASSVVGGRGEKLFF.

CDR3 in amino acids: CASSVGADEQFF. The CDR3 region has the DNA TGTGCCAGCAGCGTAGGGGCCGATGAGCAGTTCTTC. The chain combines TRBV9 with TRBJ2-1; D is undetermined. The CDR3 loop spans 12 amino acids. Germline V lookup: CDR1 SGDLS, CDR2 YYNGEE. V was pared by 0 bases and J by 8 bases, with 6 bases between.

V gene TRBV9 combines with J gene TRBJ2-1; 11 positions match TRBD2. The CDR3 has 16 amino acids. Germline V gene sequence: CDR1 SGDLS, CDR2 YYNGEE. The junction had 8 bases not matched to a gene; V was cut back by 5 bases and J by 4 bases. CDR3 in DNA: TGTGCCAGCAGTGACTCCGGGACTAGCGGATACAATGAGCAGTTCTTC. Encoded protein: CASSDSGTSGYNEQFF.

This chain links TRBV30 with TRBJ1-5; D is possibly TRBD1 (5 bases). The CDR3 covers 12 residues. With 5 bases removed from V and 4 bases from J, the gap between germline ends came to 9 bases. Looked up from germline, CDR1 is GTSNPN and CDR2 is SVGIG (reference sequence). CDR3 residues: CAWDSGNQPQHF. CDR3 DNA: TGTGCCTGGGACAGCGGGAATCAGCCCCAGCATTTT.

This chain links TRBV6-5 with TRBJ2-1, with a tentative D call TRBD2 (5 bases). The CDR3 runs 15 residues. From germline, CDR1 is MNHEY and CDR2 SVGAGI. V lost 6 bases and J lost 2, with 14 bases in between. The DNA for the CDR3 is TGTGCCAGCAGGAGGGCAGCGGAACCCTACAATGAGCAGTTCTTC. Translation gives CASRRAAEPYNEQFF.

The chain is built from TRBV7-3 and TRBJ2-7; 8 nucleotides match TRBD2. The CDR3 consists of 16 residues. Germline V lookup: CDR1 SGHTA, CDR2 FQGTGA. The V gene end was trimmed by 0 bases and the J gene end by 2 bases; junction bases not matched to a gene: 6. CDR3: CASSLTSAGVPYEQYF. The CDR3 nucleotides read TGTGCCAGCAGCTTAACATCAGCGGGAGTCCCCTACGAGCAGTACTTC.